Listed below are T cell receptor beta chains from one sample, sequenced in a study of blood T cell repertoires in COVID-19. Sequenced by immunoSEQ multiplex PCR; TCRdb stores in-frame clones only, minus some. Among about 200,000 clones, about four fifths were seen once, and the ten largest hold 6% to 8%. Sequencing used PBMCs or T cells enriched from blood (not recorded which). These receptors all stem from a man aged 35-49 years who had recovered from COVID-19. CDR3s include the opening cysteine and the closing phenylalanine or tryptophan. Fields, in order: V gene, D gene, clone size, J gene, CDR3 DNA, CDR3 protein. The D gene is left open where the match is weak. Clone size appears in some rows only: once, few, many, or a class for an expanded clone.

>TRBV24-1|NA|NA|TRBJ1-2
TGTGCCACCAGTGATACGCCCGAGAGCTACACCTTC
CATSDTPESYTF
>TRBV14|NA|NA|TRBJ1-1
TGTGCCAGCAGCCAAGATATCGGTAGCAGTTTATACACTGAAGCTTTCTTT
CASSQDIGSSLYTEAFF
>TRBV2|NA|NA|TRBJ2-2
TGTGCCAGCAGGGGAACTAGTCCCACCGGGGAGCTGTTTTTT
CASRGTSPTGELFF
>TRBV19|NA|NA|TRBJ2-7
TGTGCCAGTAGTATAGGGGGCCACGCGCCTTACTACGAGCAGTACTTC
CASSIGGHAPYYEQYF
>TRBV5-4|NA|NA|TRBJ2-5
TGTGCCAGCAGCTTAGGCGCGGCCACCCAACACTTC
CASSLGAATQHF
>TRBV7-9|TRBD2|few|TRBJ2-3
TGTGCCAGCAGCTCGACCAGCGGGGGGAGCACAGATACGCAGTATTTT
CASSSTSGGSTDTQYF
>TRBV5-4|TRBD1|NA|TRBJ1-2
TGTGCCAGCAGCCGGGACAGTTATAACTATGGCTACACCTTC
CASSRDSYNYGYTF
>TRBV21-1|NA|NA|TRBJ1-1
TGTGCCAGCAGCCCTATGGCAGGGGCCATGAACACTGAAGCTTTCTTT
CASSPMAGAMNTEAFF
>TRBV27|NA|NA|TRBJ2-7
TGTGCCAGCAGTGCACAGGGTATCACCCACGAGCAGTACTTC
CASSAQGITHEQYF
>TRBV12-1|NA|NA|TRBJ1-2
TGTGCCAGCAGCCATCACAGGGAGAGCAACTATGGCTACACCTTC
CASSHHRESNYGYTF
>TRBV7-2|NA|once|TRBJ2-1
TGTGCCAGCAGCTTAGAAGCCCTAAGTAATGAGCAGTTCTTC
CASSLEALSNEQFF